A selection of T cell receptor beta chains follows, all from one sample in a study of radiation and T cells in renal cell carcinoma. Clones were read by immunoSEQ multiplex PCR, and TCRdb kept only the in-frame ones, dropping some. The sample records tens of thousands of clones, about 62% being singletons. Sequenced here: tumor tissue, sampled from a patient whose treatment was nephrectomy without radiotherapy. These receptors were taken from a man between 40 and 49 years old with renal cell carcinoma. Each CDR3 is given with its conserved first and last residue. A D gene is named only where the DNA matches it firmly. Clone sizes are given selectively: once, few, many, or a class where the clone is expanded.

clone size: medium-sized; D gene: .; J gene: TRBJ2-2; V gene: TRBV10-1; CDR3 DNA: TGCGCCAGCAGACGGGAGTTGAACACCGGGGAGCTGTTTTTT; CDR3 protein: CASRRELNTGELFF
clone size: .; D gene: .; J gene: TRBJ1-2; V gene: TRBV19; CDR3 DNA: TGTGCCAGTAGGCTACAGGGAGGAAACTATGGCTACACCTTC; CDR3 protein: CASRLQGGNYGYTF
clone size: few; D gene: .; J gene: TRBJ1-4; V gene: TRBV9; CDR3 DNA: TGTGCCAGCAGCAAGGGGAGGGAGGGGAAACTGTTTTTT; CDR3 protein: CASSKGREGKLFF
clone size: .; D gene: .; J gene: TRBJ2-5; V gene: TRBV7-2; CDR3 DNA: TGTGCCAGCAGCTTTAGGGGGGCAGAGACCCAGTACTTC; CDR3 protein: CASSFRGAETQYF
clone size: medium-sized; D gene: .; J gene: TRBJ1-4; V gene: TRBV7-9; CDR3 DNA: TGTGCCAGCAGCCCGGGACCGAGGAATGAAAAACTGTTTTTT; CDR3 protein: CASSPGPRNEKLFF
clone size: .; D gene: .; J gene: TRBJ1-2; V gene: TRBV2; CDR3 DNA: TGTGCCAGCAGTCCTATGGACCGCTTAAACTATGGCTACACCTTC; CDR3 protein: CASSPMDRLNYGYTF
clone size: .; D gene: .; J gene: TRBJ2-3; V gene: TRBV27; CDR3 DNA: TGTGCCAGCAGTTTAGGGGCAGGGGCTAGAGATACGCAGTATTTT; CDR3 protein: CASSLGAGARDTQYF
clone size: once; D gene: .; J gene: TRBJ1-1; V gene: TRBV6-6; CDR3 DNA: TGTGCCAGCAGTTTTACCTTCGGGGAGAACACTGAAGCTTTCTTT; CDR3 protein: CASSFTFGENTEAFF
clone size: .; D gene: TRBD1; J gene: TRBJ1-1; V gene: TRBV9; CDR3 DNA: TGTGCCAGCAGCGTCATTACAGGGGGGACTGAAGCTTTCTTT; CDR3 protein: CASSVITGGTEAFF
clone size: few; D gene: .; J gene: TRBJ1-2; V gene: TRBV6-6; CDR3 DNA: TGTGCCAGCAGTTACGGGCAGGGACGGGGCTACACCTTC; CDR3 protein: CASSYGQGRGYTF
clone size: .; D gene: TRBD1; J gene: TRBJ1-2; V gene: TRBV16; CDR3 DNA: TGTGCCAGCAGCCAATTGCCAGGGGGAAACTATGGCTACACCTTC; CDR3 protein: CASSQLPGGNYGYTF
clone size: many; D gene: TRBD2; J gene: TRBJ2-1; V gene: TRBV5-4; CDR3 DNA: TGTGCCAGCAGCCCTCGGCCAGCGGGAGAATGGGACAATGAGCAGTTCTTC; CDR3 protein: CASSPRPAGEWDNEQFF
clone size: once; D gene: TRBD1; J gene: TRBJ1-2; V gene: TRBV9; CDR3 DNA: TGTGCCAGCAGCGTAGGTCTCGGGACAGGGTTTACTAACTATGGCTACACCTTC; CDR3 protein: CASSVGLGTGFTNYGYTF
clone size: .; D gene: .; J gene: TRBJ1-2; V gene: TRBV10-3; CDR3 DNA: TGTGCCATCAGCCCACCGACAGCACTCTATGGCTACACCTTC; CDR3 protein: CAISPPTALYGYTF
clone size: .; D gene: .; J gene: TRBJ1-2; V gene: TRBV6-5; CDR3 DNA: TGTGCCAGCAGTTCTCGTGCGGGGTCTGATGGCTACACCTTC; CDR3 protein: CASSSRAGSDGYTF
clone size: .; D gene: .; J gene: TRBJ1-4; V gene: TRBV5-8; CDR3 DNA: TGTGCCAGCAGCTTCCGACGGGGGGGGAGGACGGAAAAACTGTTTTTT; CDR3 protein: CASSFRRGGRTEKLFF
clone size: .; D gene: TRBD2; J gene: TRBJ2-2; V gene: TRBV5-4; CDR3 DNA: TGTGCCAGCAGCCCAATGGGGGGGACCGGGGAGCTGTTTTTT; CDR3 protein: CASSPMGGTGELFF
clone size: .; D gene: TRBD1; J gene: TRBJ2-6; V gene: TRBV6-1; CDR3 DNA: TGTGCCAGCAGTGAACAGGGGGCTGGGGCCAACGTCCTGACTTTC; CDR3 protein: CASSEQGAGANVLTF
clone size: .; D gene: TRBD1; J gene: TRBJ1-4; V gene: TRBV4-1; CDR3 DNA: TGCGCCAGCAGCCCGGTCGGGACAGGGGGCGAAAAACTGTTTTTT; CDR3 protein: CASSPVGTGGEKLFF
clone size: .; D gene: TRBD1; J gene: TRBJ1-5; V gene: TRBV6-5; CDR3 DNA: TGTGCCAGCAGTTTAGGACAGGCCGATCAGCCCCAGCATTTT; CDR3 protein: CASSLGQADQPQHF
clone size: .; D gene: .; J gene: TRBJ1-2; V gene: TRBV19; CDR3 DNA: TGTGCCAGTAGTACGCCGGGGGAAAACTATGGCTACACCTTC; CDR3 protein: CASSTPGENYGYTF
clone size: few; D gene: TRBD2; J gene: TRBJ2-5; V gene: TRBV4-3; CDR3 DNA: TGCGCCAGCAGCCAAACTAGCGGGGGGGCAGGGGAGACCCAGTACTTC; CDR3 protein: CASSQTSGGAGETQYF
clone size: .; D gene: TRBD2; J gene: TRBJ2-2; V gene: TRBV19; CDR3 DNA: TGTGCCAGTAGGAGTTCTAGCGGGGCCGCCGGGGAGCTGTTTTTT; CDR3 protein: CASRSSSGAAGELFF
clone size: .; D gene: TRBD1; J gene: TRBJ2-1; V gene: TRBV11-2; CDR3 DNA: TGTGCCAGCAGTTTACAGGGGGCGGTTTACAATGAGCAGTTCTTC; CDR3 protein: CASSLQGAVYNEQFF
clone size: .; D gene: TRBD2; J gene: TRBJ2-3; V gene: TRBV11-2; CDR3 DNA: TGTGCCAGCAGCTTAAGCGGGGAAAGGACAGATACGCAGTATTTT; CDR3 protein: CASSLSGERTDTQYF
clone size: .; D gene: .; J gene: TRBJ1-6; V gene: TRBV6-5; CDR3 DNA: TGTGCCAGCAGTTACGGGGGCCCGGGTTCACCCCTCCACTTT; CDR3 protein: CASSYGGPGSPLHF
clone size: few; D gene: TRBD1; J gene: TRBJ1-2; V gene: TRBV6-5; CDR3 DNA: TGTGCCAGCAGTTTGACAGGGGGGACTAACTATGGCTACACCTTC; CDR3 protein: CASSLTGGTNYGYTF
clone size: .; D gene: TRBD1; J gene: TRBJ1-1; V gene: TRBV27; CDR3 DNA: TGTGCCAGCAGTTTAACAGGGGGCATGAACACTGAAGCTTTCTTT; CDR3 protein: CASSLTGGMNTEAFF
clone size: .; D gene: TRBD1; J gene: TRBJ1-1; V gene: TRBV6-5; CDR3 DNA: TGTGCCAGCAGGGGGACAGATGACCATGAAGCTTTCTTT; CDR3 protein: CASRGTDDHEAFF
clone size: few; D gene: .; J gene: TRBJ1-2; V gene: TRBV5-1; CDR3 DNA: TGCGCCAGCAGCTTGGGGGACACCGGAGGGGGCTATGGCTACACCTTC; CDR3 protein: CASSLGDTGGGYGYTF
clone size: .; D gene: .; J gene: TRBJ2-1; V gene: TRBV5-1; CDR3 DNA: TGCGCCAGCAGCCCCTATTGGGATGAGCAGTTCTTC; CDR3 protein: CASSPYWDEQFF
clone size: .; D gene: .; J gene: TRBJ2-7; V gene: TRBV27; CDR3 DNA: TGTGCCAGCAGTTTGGACGCTACGGGTACCTACGAGCAGTACTTC; CDR3 protein: CASSLDATGTYEQYF
clone size: once; D gene: .; J gene: TRBJ1-5; V gene: TRBV5-4; CDR3 DNA: TGTGCCAGCAGCCAGCGGACATCAGGGGATCAGCCCCAGCATTTT; CDR3 protein: CASSQRTSGDQPQHF
clone size: hyperexpanded; D gene: TRBD2; J gene: TRBJ2-1; V gene: TRBV27; CDR3 DNA: TGTGCCAGCAGTTTACCACTAGCGGGAGGCCACAATGAGCAGTTCTTC; CDR3 protein: CASSLPLAGGHNEQFF
clone size: .; D gene: .; J gene: TRBJ2-3; V gene: TRBV5-4; CDR3 DNA: TGTGCCAGCAGCTTGGAACTAGTGGCCTCCACAGATACGCAGTATTTT; CDR3 protein: CASSLELVASTDTQYF
clone size: few; D gene: .; J gene: TRBJ1-2; V gene: TRBV15; CDR3 DNA: TGTGCCACCAGCAGAGATCAGACTGGCTACACCTTC; CDR3 protein: CATSRDQTGYTF
clone size: few; D gene: .; J gene: TRBJ1-2; V gene: TRBV6-4; CDR3 DNA: TGTGCCAGCAGCCCCGGGACAAGGGAATATGGCTACACCTTC; CDR3 protein: CASSPGTREYGYTF
clone size: .; D gene: TRBD2; J gene: TRBJ2-1; V gene: TRBV11-2; CDR3 DNA: TGTGCCAGCAGCTTACTCGGACTAGCGGGACGGAGTGAGCAGTTCTTC; CDR3 protein: CASSLLGLAGRSEQFF
clone size: .; D gene: .; J gene: TRBJ2-2; V gene: TRBV6-6; CDR3 DNA: TGTGCCAGCAGCCCTCTTGGTACCGGGGAGCTGTTTTTT; CDR3 protein: CASSPLGTGELFF
clone size: few; D gene: .; J gene: TRBJ2-2; V gene: TRBV11-2; CDR3 DNA: TGTGCCAGCAGCTTAGCGCTAGTAGGCGGCGGGGAGCTGTTTTTT; CDR3 protein: CASSLALVGGGELFF
clone size: .; D gene: .; J gene: TRBJ1-1; V gene: TRBV19; CDR3 DNA: TGTGCCAGTAGTATAGCCGGCCGCAAGAACACTGAAGCTTTCTTT; CDR3 protein: CASSIAGRKNTEAFF
clone size: .; D gene: .; J gene: TRBJ1-1; V gene: TRBV14; CDR3 DNA: TGTGCCAGCAGCCAAGATCTACAGGGGAACACTGAAGCTTTCTTT; CDR3 protein: CASSQDLQGNTEAFF